This T cell receptor (beta chain) was observed in a study of blood T cell repertoires in COVID-19. On the study more broadly: Some COVID-19 samples were acute and others convalescent; all came from the United States, Italy and Spain. PBMCs, B-cell-depleted T cells, or T cells were the source of the cDNA or gDNA that made up the material.

Authors' data handling: By means of reference gene primer amplification, nucleated cell counts were estimated. Repertoires were generated with immunoSEQ multiplex PCR, while TCRdb's copy carries only in-frame clones and drops some. V and J calls and clone size follow that table, whereas D and trimming were derived from the DNA. Among 270,000 or so clones, roughly 84% were seen once, and the ten largest hold under 3.5%. The sequenced sample was peripheral blood. This sequence originates from a woman between 18 and 29 years old with acute or convalescent COVID-19.

CDR3 sequence reads: CASSLTGQADGGYTF. For the CDR3, the DNA is TGTGCCAGCAGCTTAACGGGACAGGCGGACGGGGGCTACACCTTC. The V gene is TRBV7-3, the J gene TRBJ1-2; 8 bases map to TRBD1. CDR1 is SGHTA and CDR2 is FQGTGA in the germline V gene. V lost 0 bases, J lost 8 bases, and 8 bases stayed unmatched. There are 15 residues in the CDR3.